This TCR beta chain was retrieved from a study of blood T cells in healthy people across ages. Whole-study results and caveats: Researchers deemed the diversity estimates from one million T cells underestimates. In older individuals, TCR beta diversity per million T cells was lower, falling roughly linearly with age.

A word on this clonotype: The antigen is undetermined.

With a J-beta primer mix and a sample-barcoded 5' primer, a second PCR ran roughly 6 to 11 cycles. CDR3-containing paired-end reads numbering at least 2.5 million came from each sample. TCRdb independently ran MiXCR on the 5' RACE reads; one entry per CDR3 protein. The data hold fewer than 2,000,000 distinct CDR3 sequences, with about 35% observed a single time. This CDR3 spans 16 amino acids. The germline gives CDR1 MGHRA, CDR2 YSYEKL. The sample was blood. The J gene is TRBJ2-7, the V gene TRBV4-1, with 8 bases that match TRBD2. The end of the DNA aligns better with TRBJ2-5, so the J call may be wrong. The source is a woman aged 25 to 45 in good health. In nucleotides, the CDR3 is TGCGCCAGCAGCCATGACATATCCCCAGCGGGAGTGACCCAGTACTTC. It specifies CASSHDISPAGVTQYF.